The 9 T cell receptor beta chains below come from one sample, sequenced in a study of graft-versus-host responses after intestinal transplantation. Profiled with immunoSEQ multiplex PCR; TCRdb holds only in-frame clones, not every one. The sample has over 100,000 clones; roughly 91% are singletons. These receptors' targets are unknown. The material was unstimulated CD4+ T cells sorted from spleen or lymph node cells, obtained before intestinal transplant. The source is a human donor who received an intestinal transplant.

V usage is TRBV27 and J usage is TRBJ1-3; 7 nucleotides align to TRBD1. Germline trimming cut 5 bases from V and 2 bases from J; bases unmatched to any gene: 6. This CDR3 spans 15 amino acids. In germline, CDR1 is MNHEY, CDR2 SMNVEV (reference sequence). CDR3 loop: CASSRQGRPGNTIYF. The CDR3 region has the DNA TGTGCCAGCAGTCGACAGGGACGCCCTGGAAACACCATATATTTT.

This sequence joins TRBV11-2 and TRBJ1-2, with 7 bases fitting TRBD1. CDR3 length: 15 residues. J lost 4 bases, V lost 5 bases, and 10 bases had no gene match. CDR1 is SGHAT and CDR2 is FQNNGV in the germline V gene. Here the CDR3 reads CASSPRQGEGYGYTF. In DNA, the CDR3 is TGTGCCAGCAGCCCCCGACAGGGAGAAGGCTATGGCTACACCTTC.

The chain couples TRBV5-1 to TRBJ2-1; tentative D call: TRBD2 (6 bases). The CDR3 has 15 amino acids. CDR1 and CDR2 from the germline V gene are SGHRS and YFSETQ. The V end was cut by 0 bases, the J end by 8 bases, with 15 bases between. CDR3 residues: CASSLATLALHEQFF. The CDR3 region has the DNA TGCGCCAGCAGCTTGGCCACACTAGCTCTCCATGAGCAGTTCTTC.

J is TRBJ2-3 and V is TRBV5-1; tentative D call: TRBD1 (5 bases). Deletions cut 0 bases from V and 2 bases from J, with 7 bases between. Germline assignment: CDR1 SGHRS and CDR2 YFSETQ. The CDR3 extends over 14 amino acids. The CDR3: CASSLGQHTDTQYF. CDR3 nucleotide sequence: TGCGCCAGCAGCTTGGGACAGCACACAGATACGCAGTATTTT. The variable domain in full, completed from reference TRBV5-1 and TRBJ2-3, reads KAGVTQTPRYLIKTRGQQVTLSCSPISGHRSVSWYQQTPGQGLQFLFEYFSETQRNKGNFPGRFSGRQFSNSRSEMNVSTLELGDSALYLCASSLGQHTDTQYFGPGTRLTVL.

The chain has TRBV5-1 and TRBJ2-5; 9 bases are a match to TRBD1. CDR1 is SGHRS and CDR2 is YFSETQ in the germline V gene. This CDR3 is 15 amino acids long. After removal of 5 bases from V and 2 bases from J, the junction contained 7 bases not matched to a gene. In DNA, the CDR3 is TGCGCCAGCAGTCCCGGGACAGGGCTACAAGAGACCCAGTACTTC. Encoded protein: CASSPGTGLQETQYF. Full variable domain (remainder filled in from reference TRBV5-1 and TRBJ2-5): KAGVTQTPRYLIKTRGQQVTLSCSPISGHRSVSWYQQTPGQGLQFLFEYFSETQRNKGNFPGRFSGRQFSNSRSEMNVSTLELGDSALYLCASSPGTGLQETQYFGPGTRLLVL.

This chain uses TRBV6-5 with TRBJ2-7, with TRBD2 as a possible D gene (5 bases). Trimming left V 7 bases short and J 0 bases short, with 16 bases between. CDR1 is MNHEY, CDR2 SVGAGI, per germline. CDR3 length equals 15 residues. This chain's CDR3 is CASMPVAGYSYEQYF. CDR3 DNA sequence: TGTGCCAGCATGCCCGTTGCGGGTTACTCCTACGAGCAGTACTTC.

This clone was counted a single time. The rearrangement uses TRBV7-8 and TRBJ2-3; 11 nucleotides align to TRBD2. Looked up from germline, CDR1 is SGHVS and CDR2 is FQNEAQ. The V and J ends lost 3 bases and 6 bases, in that order; junction bases with no gene match: 11. This CDR3 is built from 17 residues. The CDR3 sequence: CASSFLAGGGQADTQYF. The CDR3 DNA reads TGTGCCAGCAGCTTCCTAGCGGGAGGAGGACAAGCTGATACGCAGTATTTT.

The chain links TRBV5-1 to TRBJ2-7; D not resolved. The V and J ends lost 2 bases and 3 bases respectively, with 12 bases between them. The CDR3 consists of 14 residues. Germline CDR1 is SGHRS and CDR2 is YFSETQ. CDR3 sequence (DNA): TGCGCCAGCAGCTTTGGGGATATCGGCTACGAGCAGTACTTC. This translates into CASSFGDIGYEQYF. Looking up the rest from reference TRBV5-1 and TRBJ2-7 gives the full variable domain: KAGVTQTPRYLIKTRGQQVTLSCSPISGHRSVSWYQQTPGQGLQFLFEYFSETQRNKGNFPGRFSGRQFSNSRSEMNVSTLELGDSALYLCASSFGDIGYEQYFGPGTRLTVT.

The rearrangement links TRBV29-1 to TRBJ1-2; perhaps TRBD1 as D (5 bases). This CDR3 has 12 residues. The germline V gene encodes CDR1 SQVTM and CDR2 ANQGSEA. V dropped 7 bases and J dropped 7 bases, with 16 bases sitting between them. The CDR3 sequence is CSALRRAAGYTF. In nucleotides, the CDR3 is TGCAGCGCTCTACGCAGGGCGGCTGGCTACACCTTC.